This T cell receptor (beta chain) was sequenced for a study of blood T cell repertoires in COVID-19 (dated by TCRdb to about 2020). About the study as a whole: The collaborator samples originated in the United States, Italy and Spain and spanned the acute and convalescent phases of COVID-19. The prospective study material was composed of cDNA or gDNA derived from T cells, B-cell-depleted T cells, or PBMCs. The dataset comprised deeply sampled blood TCRbeta repertoires from subjects exposed to, actively infected with, or recovered from COVID-19. A freely available public database, intended as a resource for researchers studying the immune response to SARS-CoV-2, is where the repertoires were released. Samples came from the ongoing ImmuneRACE study (first 160 participants) plus 1,254 subjects from 6 global collaborators. A de-identified subject ID, COVID-19 status, age in years and sex were almost always included in the sample metadata. Where available, HLA class I and class II types were obtained from metadata supplied by the sample provider rather than from assay-based typing. Broader findings and caveats from the paper: Clinical and demographic metadata were provided uncurated, with the amount varying by source and participant.

Each collaborating institution followed its own protocols to collect whole blood in K2EDTA tubes. For TCRbeta analysis, collaborator samples were shipped as frozen whole blood, as isolated PBMCs, or as DNA extracted from either sample type. Measured from the cysteine to the phenylalanine, the CDR3 is 11 residues long. Just the 33-base CDR3 DNA is kept, in frame starting at base 1. Trimming takes 5 bases from V and 9 bases from J, and the germline ends sit 7 bases apart. This clone has more than one count but fewer than ten. The target of this receptor is not known. The record has no base qualities; no much larger clone is one base away. The immunoSEQ Assay, a bias-controlled multiplex PCR, was used to amplify TCRbeta CDR3 regions from genomic DNA. As for the authors' bioinformatics: The number of nucleated cells in each sample was estimated from the amplification of reference gene primers within the assay. To quantify the absolute abundance of each unique TCRbeta CDR3 rearrangement, sequence reads were collapsed and filtered. For each sample, productive Simpson clonality was calculated as the square root of Simpson's diversity index over productive rearrangements. Entries here come from immuneACCESS through TCRdb and include only in-frame sequences with V and J called. Some clones fail to appear in such tables; in the studies checked, an unresolved V gene covers under half of the shortfall, and the cause of the remainder is unknown. Clone size and V and J calls were adopted from that table, with D and trimming inferred from the DNA. Present in this sample are more than 50,000 clones, about nine tenths of which were seen just once. In total, the top ten clones hold about 16% of the sample.

This receptor was taken from an elderly man with acute or convalescent COVID-19. The rearrangement combines TRBV12-3 or TRBV12-4 with TRBJ2-2, with no reliable assignment of the D segment. Sequenced material: peripheral blood. Read as DNA, the sequence is TGTGCCAGCAGTCCCCGGTGGGAGCTGTTTTTT. Translated, it gives CASSPRWELFF.